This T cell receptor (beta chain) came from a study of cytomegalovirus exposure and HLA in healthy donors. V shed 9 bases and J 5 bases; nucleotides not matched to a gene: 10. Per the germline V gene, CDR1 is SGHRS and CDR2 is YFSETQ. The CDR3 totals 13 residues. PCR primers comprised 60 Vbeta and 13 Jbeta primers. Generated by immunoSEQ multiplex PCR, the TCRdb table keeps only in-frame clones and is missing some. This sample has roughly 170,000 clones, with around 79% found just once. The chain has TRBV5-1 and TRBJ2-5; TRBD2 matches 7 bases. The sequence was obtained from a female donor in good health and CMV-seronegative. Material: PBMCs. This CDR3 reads CANGGGTVETQYF. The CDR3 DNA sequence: TGCGCCAATGGGGGGGGGACCGTGGAGACCCAGTACTTC. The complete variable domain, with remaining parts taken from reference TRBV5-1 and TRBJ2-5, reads KAGVTQTPRYLIKTRGQQVTLSCSPISGHRSVSWYQQTPGQGLQFLFEYFSETQRNKGNFPGRFSGRQFSNSRSEMNVSTLELGDSALYLCANGGGTVETQYFGPGTRLLVL.